The T cell receptor (beta chain) under discussion was sequenced for a study of blood T cell repertoires in COVID-19. Study in general: Donors in the United States, Italy and Spain gave samples during acute or convalescent COVID-19.

Concerning this clone itself: The sample holds other DNA sequences that translate to the same CDR3.

Seattle's enrolled individuals joined amid active infection and were then monitored longitudinally. TCRdb keeps only in-frame clones here, not all; method: immunoSEQ multiplex PCR. The table has about 200,000 clones, roughly 90% seen once. CDR3 length: 14 residues. Germline V CDR1 and CDR2: MNHEY, SVGAGI. V was clipped by 6 bases and J by 8 bases; unmatched bases: 9. The origin of this receptor is a man in his fifties or sixties with COVID-19, enrolled during active disease. The sequenced material came from peripheral blood. The chain uses TRBV6-5 and TRBJ1-4; 7 nucleotides align to TRBD1. CDR3 in DNA: TGTGCCAGCAGAAGACAGGGCTCCAACGAAAAACTGTTTTTT. It translates to CASRRQGSNEKLFF.